Listed below are T cell receptor beta chains from one sample, sequenced in a study of shared clonotypes between healthy human individuals. Measured with immunoSEQ multiplex PCR; TCRdb has only the in-frame clones, and not every one. Of fewer than 3 million clones in the sample, less than 95% were seen once. The sequenced material came from naive CD4+ T cells from PBMCs. The receptor set was obtained from a man aged 18 to 35 in good health. Some clones in this sample may be carry-over from other donors' samples. The CDR3 runs from the conserved cysteine through the conserved F or W. A D gene is named only where the DNA matches it firmly. Clone size is stated in some rows and not others, as once, few, many or a class when expanded.

clone_size: NA
j_call: TRBJ1-1
v_call: TRBV5-1
d_call: NA
cdr3_aa: CASSFGASTEAFF
cdr3_nt: TGCGCCAGCAGCTTCGGGGCATCGACTGAAGCTTTCTTT

clone_size: NA
j_call: TRBJ1-5
v_call: TRBV5-1
d_call: TRBD1
cdr3_aa: CASSQGAGGNQPQHF
cdr3_nt: TGCGCCAGCAGCCAGGGGGCAGGAGGCAATCAGCCCCAGCATTTT

clone_size: NA
j_call: TRBJ2-5
v_call: TRBV9
d_call: NA
cdr3_aa: CASSVAPGRETQYF
cdr3_nt: TGTGCCAGCAGCGTAGCCCCAGGGCGAGAGACCCAGTACTTC

clone_size: NA
j_call: TRBJ2-7
v_call: TRBV19
d_call: NA
cdr3_aa: CASSKYGQRYEQYF
cdr3_nt: TGTGCCAGTAGTAAATACGGGCAACGCTACGAGCAGTACTTC

clone_size: NA
j_call: TRBJ1-3
v_call: TRBV28
d_call: TRBD1
cdr3_aa: CASTQDRGSNTIYF
cdr3_nt: TGTGCCAGCACCCAGGACAGGGGCTCAAACACCATATATTTT

clone_size: NA
j_call: TRBJ2-7
v_call: TRBV9
d_call: TRBD2
cdr3_aa: CASSVGGTSGRAVEQYF
cdr3_nt: TGTGCCAGCAGCGTAGGGGGAACTAGCGGGAGGGCCGTGGAGCAGTACTTC

clone_size: NA
j_call: TRBJ2-7
v_call: TRBV19
d_call: TRBD1
cdr3_aa: CASRRDRAGEQYF
cdr3_nt: TGTGCCAGTAGACGGGACAGGGCTGGGGAGCAGTACTTC

clone_size: NA
j_call: TRBJ2-7
v_call: TRBV6-5
d_call: TRBD1
cdr3_aa: CASSYQDRGTYEQYF
cdr3_nt: TGTGCCAGCAGTTACCAGGACAGGGGGACCTACGAGCAGTACTTC

clone_size: NA
j_call: TRBJ2-7
v_call: TRBV9
d_call: NA
cdr3_aa: CASSGPGHFPGEQYF
cdr3_nt: TGTGCCAGCAGCGGCCCGGGACACTTCCCCGGCGAGCAGTACTTC

clone_size: NA
j_call: TRBJ2-3
v_call: TRBV19
d_call: TRBD2
cdr3_aa: CASSIWRLAGGADTQYF
cdr3_nt: TGTGCCAGTAGTATATGGCGGCTAGCGGGAGGCGCAGATACGCAGTATTTT

clone_size: NA
j_call: TRBJ2-3
v_call: TRBV6-1
d_call: TRBD2
cdr3_aa: CASSGTVETSGRARLDTQYF
cdr3_nt: TGTGCCAGCAGTGGGACGGTCGAGACTAGCGGGAGGGCGAGGTTGGATACGCAGTATTTT

clone_size: NA
j_call: TRBJ2-4
v_call: TRBV14
d_call: TRBD2
cdr3_aa: CASSQDRGLAGGNIQYF
cdr3_nt: TGTGCCAGCAGCCAGGACAGGGGACTAGCGGGAGGAAACATTCAGTACTTC

clone_size: once
j_call: TRBJ2-1
v_call: TRBV6-1
d_call: NA
cdr3_aa: CASTKGVLEQFF
cdr3_nt: TGTGCCAGCACAAAGGGCGTCCTCGAGCAGTTCTTC

clone_size: NA
j_call: TRBJ2-6
v_call: TRBV5-4
d_call: NA
cdr3_aa: CASSKQGFGANVLTF
cdr3_nt: TGTGCCAGCAGCAAACAGGGTTTTGGGGCCAACGTCCTGACTTTC

clone_size: NA
j_call: TRBJ2-7
v_call: TRBV10-3
d_call: TRBD1
cdr3_aa: CAIRETGGGAQYF
cdr3_nt: TGTGCCATCAGGGAGACAGGGGGCGGCGCGCAGTACTTC

clone_size: NA
j_call: TRBJ2-3
v_call: TRBV18
d_call: NA
cdr3_aa: CASSPNSAQGTDTQYF
cdr3_nt: TGTGCCAGCTCACCTAATTCGGCGCAGGGCACAGATACGCAGTATTTT

clone_size: NA
j_call: TRBJ2-1
v_call: TRBV11-2
d_call: NA
cdr3_aa: CASSGPGSPYNEQFF
cdr3_nt: TGTGCCAGCAGCGGGCCGGGTTCCCCCTACAATGAGCAGTTCTTC

clone_size: NA
j_call: TRBJ2-1
v_call: TRBV6-1
d_call: TRBD2
cdr3_aa: CASRKTSGSNEQFF
cdr3_nt: TGTGCCAGCAGGAAAACTAGCGGGAGTAATGAGCAGTTCTTC

clone_size: NA
j_call: TRBJ2-2
v_call: TRBV5-1
d_call: NA
cdr3_aa: CASSPNIGPPNTGELFF
cdr3_nt: TGCGCCAGCAGCCCAAACATTGGCCCCCCGAACACCGGGGAGCTGTTTTTT

clone_size: NA
j_call: TRBJ2-3
v_call: TRBV5-1
d_call: NA
cdr3_aa: CASSLDGASTDTQYF
cdr3_nt: TGCGCCAGCAGCTTGGACGGGGCCAGCACAGATACGCAGTATTTT

clone_size: NA
j_call: TRBJ2-3
v_call: TRBV7-2
d_call: TRBD2
cdr3_aa: CASSLGLAGVGDTQYF
cdr3_nt: TGTGCCAGCAGCTTAGGCCTAGCGGGAGTAGGTGATACGCAGTATTTT

clone_size: NA
j_call: TRBJ2-7
v_call: TRBV6-5
d_call: TRBD1
cdr3_aa: CASSFDRGSYEQYF
cdr3_nt: TGTGCCAGCAGTTTCGACAGGGGGTCGTACGAGCAGTACTTC

clone_size: NA
j_call: TRBJ1-3
v_call: TRBV28
d_call: NA
cdr3_aa: CASSVLGNTIYF
cdr3_nt: TGTGCCAGCAGTGTGCTTGGAAACACCATATATTTT

clone_size: NA
j_call: TRBJ1-5
v_call: TRBV18
d_call: NA
cdr3_aa: CASAGAVNQPQHF
cdr3_nt: TGTGCCAGCGCCGGGGCAGTCAATCAGCCCCAGCATTTT

clone_size: NA
j_call: TRBJ2-7
v_call: TRBV29-1
d_call: NA
cdr3_aa: CSVGGGSQFYEQYF
cdr3_nt: TGCAGCGTTGGTGGCGGCTCACAATTCTACGAGCAGTACTTC

clone_size: NA
j_call: TRBJ2-2
v_call: TRBV2
d_call: TRBD1
cdr3_aa: CASSLGQGDTVGELFF
cdr3_nt: TGTGCCAGCAGCCTCGGACAGGGGGATACGGTCGGGGAGCTGTTTTTT

clone_size: NA
j_call: TRBJ2-7
v_call: TRBV5-6
d_call: NA
cdr3_aa: CASSLGGTAYEQYF
cdr3_nt: TGTGCCAGCAGCTTGGGCGGGACAGCCTACGAGCAGTACTTC

clone_size: NA
j_call: TRBJ1-1
v_call: TRBV7-9
d_call: TRBD1
cdr3_aa: CASSAWTGNTEAFF
cdr3_nt: TGTGCCAGCAGCGCGTGGACAGGGAACACTGAAGCTTTCTTT

clone_size: NA
j_call: TRBJ1-4
v_call: TRBV29-1
d_call: NA
cdr3_aa: CSAAGRGEVEKLFF
cdr3_nt: TGCAGCGCTGCGGGGAGGGGGGAAGTTGAAAAACTGTTTTTT

clone_size: NA
j_call: TRBJ1-6
v_call: TRBV27
d_call: TRBD1
cdr3_aa: CARDSGTGEHSPLHF
cdr3_nt: TGTGCCAGGGACTCCGGGACAGGGGAGCATTCACCCCTCCACTTT

clone_size: NA
j_call: TRBJ2-1
v_call: TRBV5-1
d_call: NA
cdr3_aa: CASSLVGFYNEQFF
cdr3_nt: TGCGCCAGCAGCTTGGTTGGTTTCTACAATGAGCAGTTCTTC

clone_size: NA
j_call: TRBJ2-3
v_call: TRBV6-6
d_call: NA
cdr3_aa: CASSYVARGTDTQYF
cdr3_nt: TGTGCCAGCAGTTACGTAGCCCGGGGCACAGATACGCAGTATTTT

clone_size: NA
j_call: TRBJ2-7
v_call: TRBV20-1
d_call: NA
cdr3_aa: CSASHSSEQYF
cdr3_nt: TGCAGTGCTAGCCACAGCAGCGAGCAGTACTTC

clone_size: NA
j_call: TRBJ1-1
v_call: TRBV11-2
d_call: NA
cdr3_aa: CASSLSGRTEAFF
cdr3_nt: TGTGCCAGCAGCTTATCGGGGCGCACTGAAGCTTTCTTT

clone_size: once
j_call: TRBJ2-3
v_call: TRBV7-9
d_call: TRBD2
cdr3_aa: CASSPGPAGAGDTQYF
cdr3_nt: TGTGCCAGCAGCCCGGGGCCAGCGGGAGCGGGTGATACGCAGTATTTT

clone_size: NA
j_call: TRBJ1-1
v_call: TRBV30
d_call: NA
cdr3_aa: CAWSLRLLLNTEAFF
cdr3_nt: TGTGCCTGGAGTCTCAGACTCCTCCTGAACACTGAAGCTTTCTTT

clone_size: NA
j_call: TRBJ1-1
v_call: TRBV19
d_call: NA
cdr3_aa: CASSQGGGGGTEAFF
cdr3_nt: TGTGCCAGTAGTCAAGGGGGGGGCGGAGGAACTGAAGCTTTCTTT

clone_size: NA
j_call: TRBJ1-4
v_call: TRBV10-3
d_call: NA
cdr3_aa: CAISESSEKLFF
cdr3_nt: TGTGCCATCAGTGAGTCGAGTGAAAAACTGTTTTTT

clone_size: NA
j_call: TRBJ2-7
v_call: TRBV25-1
d_call: TRBD1
cdr3_aa: CASSGDSSYEQYF
cdr3_nt: TGTGCCAGCAGTGGGGACAGTTCCTACGAGCAGTACTTC

clone_size: NA
j_call: TRBJ2-3
v_call: TRBV28
d_call: NA
cdr3_aa: CASKDGSLGPDTQYF
cdr3_nt: TGTGCCAGCAAAGACGGGAGCTTAGGGCCAGATACGCAGTATTTT

clone_size: once
j_call: TRBJ2-7
v_call: TRBV5-1
d_call: TRBD1
cdr3_aa: CASSLGTGANEQYF
cdr3_nt: TGCGCCAGCAGCTTGGGGACAGGGGCGAACGAGCAGTACTTC

clone_size: NA
j_call: TRBJ1-4
v_call: TRBV30
d_call: NA
cdr3_aa: CAWTETGAVLEKLFF
cdr3_nt: TGTGCCTGGACCGAGACGGGAGCCGTCCTAGAAAAACTGTTTTTT